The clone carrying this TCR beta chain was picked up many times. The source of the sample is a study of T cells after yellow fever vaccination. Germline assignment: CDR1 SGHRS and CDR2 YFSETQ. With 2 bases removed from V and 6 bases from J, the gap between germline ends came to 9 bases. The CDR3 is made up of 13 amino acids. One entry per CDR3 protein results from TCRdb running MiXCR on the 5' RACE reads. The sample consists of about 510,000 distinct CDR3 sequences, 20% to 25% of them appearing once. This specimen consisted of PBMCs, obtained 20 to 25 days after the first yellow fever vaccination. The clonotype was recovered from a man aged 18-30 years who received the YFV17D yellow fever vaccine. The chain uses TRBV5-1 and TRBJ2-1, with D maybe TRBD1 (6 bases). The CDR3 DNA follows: TGCGCCAGCAGCTTCACAGGGTTCAATGAGCAGTTCTTC. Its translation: CASSFTGFNEQFF.